These 14 T cell receptor beta chains share one sample of origin, sequenced in a study of CD8 T cells in ankylosing spondylitis. TCRdb re-called the 5' RACE reads through MiXCR, storing one row per CDR3 protein. The sample shows some 120,000 distinct CDR3 sequences, approximately 15% of them seen only once. Sequences were obtained from blood, either unsorted or a sorted T cell fraction (not recorded which). The receptor source for this set is a female donor with ankylosing spondylitis or in good health (not recorded which).

The CDR3 reads CASSLGEGSDNEQFF. CDR3 nucleotide sequence: TGTGCCAGCAGTTTGGGGGAGGGTTCGGACAATGAGCAGTTCTTC. J is TRBJ2-1 and V is TRBV12-3 or TRBV12-4; 7 bases agree with TRBD2. The CDR3 consists of 15 residues. V trimming: 3 bases; J trimming: 5 bases; junction bases outside the gene matches: 7.

This clonotype was observed many times. The chain links TRBV12-3 or TRBV12-4 to TRBJ2-7; no firm D call. The ends were cut back, 2 bases at V and 5 bases at J, with 13 bases in the middle. The CDR3 sequence is 14 residues long. The CDR3 loop reads CASSLFSSLNEQYF. The CDR3 DNA reads TGTGCCAGCAGTTTATTTAGTAGTCTGAACGAGCAGTACTTC.

This clonotype was recorded many times. The chain carries TRBV10-3 and TRBJ2-7; TRBD1 is a possible D gene (7 bases). Trimming removed 6 bases at V and 7 bases at J, with 13 bases between. Germline loops: CDR1 ENHRY, CDR2 SYGVKD. There are 12 residues in the CDR3. The CDR3 DNA follows: TGTGCCATCAGCTCAGGGGGAGGAGAGCAGTACTTC. It specifies CAISSGGGEQYF.

This clonotype has ten or more counts. The chain's CDR3 is CSAATGEAFF. The CDR3 DNA sequence: TGCAGCGCAGCTACAGGGGAAGCTTTCTTT. The J gene is TRBJ1-1, the V gene TRBV29-1; maybe TRBD1 (6 bases). The V end was cut by 7 bases, the J end by 8 bases, with 11 bases between. This CDR3 has 10 amino acids. CDR1 is SQVTM, CDR2 ANQGSEA, per germline. Filled out from reference TRBV29-1 and TRBJ1-1, the complete variable domain reads SAVISQKPSRDICQRGTSLTIQCQVDSQVTMMFWYRQQPGQSLTLIATANQGSEATYESGFVIDKFPISRPNLTFSTLTVSNMSPEDSSIYLCSAATGEAFFGQGTRLTVV.

Comment on this clonotype: This sequence may be a read error, since a much larger clone differs from it by one base. This chain joins TRBV2 and TRBJ2-1; no definite D call. CDR1 is SNHLY and CDR2 is FYNNEI in the germline V gene. V was pared by 3 bases and J by 6 bases, with 9 bases between. CDR3 length: 13 residues. Written as DNA, the CDR3 is TGTGCCAGCAGTGATACCCTAACCAATGAGCAGTTCTTC. Protein: CASSDTLTNEQFF.

There are many counts of this clonotype. The chain combines TRBV12-3 or TRBV12-4 with TRBJ2-7; TRBD1 is a possible D gene (6 bases). V lost 4 bases, J lost 2 bases, and 12 bases lay in between. This CDR3 is 14 amino acids long. This chain's CDR3 is CASSSTGFTYEQYF. The CDR3 DNA reads as TGTGCCAGCAGTTCAACAGGGTTCACCTACGAGCAGTACTTC.

The table lists this clonotype with a few counts. This chain joins TRBV12-3 or TRBV12-4 and TRBJ1-1, with a tentative D call TRBD1 (6 bases). This CDR3 is built from 14 residues. Trimming took off 1 base at V and 6 bases at J, with 12 bases between the two ends. CDR3 DNA: TGTGCCAGCAGTTTAGGAACAGGGATCCCTGAAGCTTTCTTT. Protein product: CASSLGTGIPEAFF.

The sample holds many counts of this clonotype. This sequence joins TRBV20-1 and TRBJ2-7; 15 nucleotides agree with TRBD2. With 3 bases clipped from V and 4 bases from J, the junction kept 7 bases outside the gene matches. Germline CDR1 is DFQATT and CDR2 is SNEGSKA (reference sequence). The CDR3 has 16 residues. As DNA, the CDR3 is TGCAGTGCTAGTGTAGGACTAGCGGGAGGGGGTTACGAGCAGTACTTC. Protein sequence: CSASVGLAGGGYEQYF.

This clonotype was observed many times. The chain couples TRBV29-1 to TRBJ2-3; 8 bases agree with TRBD1. The germline gives CDR1 SQVTM, CDR2 ANQGSEA. The CDR3 runs to 16 residues. Germline trimming cut 3 bases from V and 3 bases from J; bases unmatched to any gene: 11. This CDR3 is CSVDDRGRVGTDTQYF. Here the CDR3 DNA reads TGCAGCGTTGACGACAGGGGAAGAGTTGGTACAGATACGCAGTATTTT.

Turning to this clonotype: A clone one base away is much larger, so this may be a read error. The V gene is TRBV29-1, the J gene TRBJ2-5, with D tentatively TRBD2 (6 bases). CDR3 size: 14 residues. The germline V and J ends were trimmed by 7 bases and 2 bases, with 17 bases remaining between them. Germline lookup yields CDR1 SQVTM and CDR2 ANQGSEA. The CDR3 DNA reads as TGCAGCGCTGGCATGGCGGGAATACAAGAGACCCAGTACTTC. It specifies CSAGMAGIQETQYF.

This clonotype appeared a few times. The chain employs TRBV20-1 and TRBJ1-2; 8 nucleotides align to TRBD1. CDR3 length: 13 residues. Germline values: CDR1 DFQATT, CDR2 SNEGSKA (reference sequence). Losses at the gene ends were 4 bases for V and 2 bases for J; bases not matched to a gene: 3. DNA for the CDR3: TGCAGTGCTACGGACAGGGAGAACTATGGCTACACCTTC. The encoded protein is CSATDRENYGYTF.

In its sample, this clonotype was seen many times. V and J are TRBV20-1 and TRBJ2-5, with 9 positions matching TRBD2. The V and J ends lost 1 base and 2 bases, in that order; junction bases with no gene match: 5. The CDR3 runs to 15 residues. The germline V gene encodes CDR1 DFQATT and CDR2 SNEGSKA (reference sequence). The CDR3 here is CSARGTSAIQETQYF. For the CDR3, the DNA is TGCAGTGCTAGAGGGACTAGCGCGATTCAAGAGACCCAGTACTTC.

The genes are TRBV29-1 and TRBJ2-3, with D possibly being TRBD1 (6 bases). Trimming took 3 bases from V and 8 from J, leaving 15 bases between them. The CDR3 sequence is 13 residues long. Germline V CDR1 and CDR2: SQVTM, ANQGSEA. CDR3 bases: TGCAGCGTTGAGGTACAGGGCCAGGGTACGCAGTATTTT. The encoded protein is CSVEVQGQGTQYF.

The sample holds a few counts of this clonotype. The genes are TRBV3-1 and TRBJ1-2; D remains unclear. There are 14 residues in the CDR3. V was cut by 2 bases and J by 3 bases, with 10 bases left in between. The germline gives CDR1 LGHDT, CDR2 YNNKEL (reference sequence). The CDR3 sequence: CASSQRSLDYGYTF. In DNA, the CDR3 is TGTGCCAGCAGCCAAAGGAGTCTGGACTATGGCTACACCTTC.